The source of this TCR beta chain is a study of identical twins. MiXCR was run by TCRdb on the 5' RACE reads, yielding one entry per CDR3 protein. The sample carries approximately 890,000 distinct CDR3 sequences, 9% to 15% recorded once. All donors were healthy, and all were Caucasian. Trimming shortened V by 1 base and J by 5 bases, and 11 bases separated the two germline ends. In germline, CDR1 is DFQATT, CDR2 SNEGSKA (reference sequence). This CDR3 comprises 13 residues. This same sample was also part of a study on yellow fever vaccine responses in identical twins.

The rearrangement uses TRBV20-1 and TRBJ2-5; D tentatively reads TRBD1 or TRBD2 (6 bases each). The sample taken for sequencing was PBMCs. The TCR comes from a woman aged 18-29 years in good health. The CDR3 sequence: CSARAQGRETQYF. In DNA, the CDR3 is TGCAGTGCTAGAGCTCAGGGGAGGGAGACCCAGTACTTC.